The rows below give T cell receptor beta chains drawn from one sample of a study of blood T cells in healthy people across ages. TCRdb reprocessed the 5' RACE reads via MiXCR and lists one record per CDR3 protein. The sample lists approximately 800,000 distinct CDR3 sequences, approximately 25% occurring once. This sample also belongs to another study, concerning T cells of mothers and their children.

Sequencing used blood. These receptors all come from a boy aged 10-17 years in good health. Each CDR3 is given with its conserved first and last residue. D genes are given only for firm matches. Clone size is shown for a subset of rows, as once, few, many or a class of expanded clone.

NA NA TRBJ1-1 TRBV7-9 CASIPTGLSTEAFF TGTGCCAGCATCCCCACTGGGTTGAGCACTGAAGCTTTCTTT
NA NA TRBJ2-3 TRBV11-2 CASSGGWGYTDTQYF TGTGCCAGCAGCGGGGGGTGGGGCTACACAGATACGCAGTATTTT
NA NA TRBJ2-3 TRBV9 CASSVAAVGGTDTQYF TGTGCCAGCAGCGTAGCAGCCGTCGGAGGCACAGATACGCAGTATTTT
few TRBD2 TRBJ2-5 TRBV5-1 CASSGERGRIQETQYF TGCGCCAGCAGCGGGGAGCGGGGGAGAATCCAAGAGACCCAGTACTTC
few NA TRBJ1-4 TRBV29-1 CSVGRQSNEKLFF TGCAGCGTTGGTCGGCAGTCAAATGAAAAACTGTTTTTT
NA NA TRBJ1-6 TRBV28 CASSSILTGPGNSPLHF TGTGCCAGCAGTTCCATACTTACCGGGCCGGGGAATTCACCCCTCCACTTT
few NA TRBJ2-5 TRBV7-2 CASSPPAASGEAQYF TGTGCCAGCAGCCCGCCGGCGGCCTCGGGAGAGGCCCAGTACTTC
NA TRBD1 TRBJ2-1 TRBV7-2 CASSPRQGKYNEQFF TGTGCCAGCAGCCCCCGACAGGGGAAATACAATGAGCAGTTCTTC
NA NA TRBJ2-1 TRBV29-1 CSVRTGPNEQFF TGCAGCGTCCGCACAGGGCCGAATGAGCAGTTCTTC
NA NA TRBJ2-2 TRBV7-9 CASSFTEGTGELFF TGTGCCAGCAGCTTTACAGAGGGCACCGGGGAGCTGTTTTTT
once TRBD2 TRBJ2-7 TRBV19 CASSKRTSGSYEQYF TGTGCCAGTAGCAAACGGACTAGCGGGAGCTACGAGCAGTACTTC
few TRBD2 TRBJ2-1 TRBV13 CASSAGGLGVTNEQFF TGTGCCAGCAGCGCCGGAGGACTAGGGGTTACGAATGAGCAGTTCTTC
few NA TRBJ1-2 TRBV29-1 CSARPQSNGYTF TGCAGCGCCCGGCCCCAGTCAAATGGCTACACCTTC
NA TRBD1 TRBJ1-4 TRBV12-3/TRBV12-4 CASNEQGANEKLFF TGTGCCAGCAACGAACAGGGGGCTAATGAGAAACTGTTTTTT
NA NA TRBJ2-5 TRBV5-1 CASSHDIGRETQYF TGCGCCAGCAGTCATGACATCGGGCGAGAGACCCAGTACTTC
few TRBD2 TRBJ2-5 TRBV7-2 CASSEYLSGQETQYF TGTGCCAGCAGCGAGTATCTTAGCGGGCAAGAGACCCAGTACTTC
once NA TRBJ2-2 TRBV29-1 CSVGARGQNTGELFF TGCAGCGTTGGGGCGAGGGGACAGAACACCGGGGAGCTGTTTTTT
few TRBD2 TRBJ2-1 TRBV20-1 CSAGLAGANNEQFF TGCAGTGCCGGCCTAGCGGGGGCAAACAATGAGCAGTTCTTC